A single sample gave rise to the 3 T cell receptor beta chains below, sequenced in a study of monozygotic twins with inflammatory bowel disease. Each CDR3 protein gets one entry in TCRdb, which reprocessed the 5' RACE reads and gives no DNA. The sample table sets out approximately 400,000 distinct CDR3 sequences. Sequencing was done on a sample of blood. The receptor set was obtained from a human donor with ulcerative colitis or Crohn's disease, or a healthy co-twin of an affected twin (not recorded which).

The chain joins TRBV4-2 to TRBJ2-5. Germline CDR1 and CDR2: LGHNA and YNFKEQ. This CDR3 comprises 15 residues. The chain's CDR3 is CASSQEKTTWETQYF.

CDR3 in amino acids: CASSLPGLGGGSLSGANVLTF. The chain has TRBV5-6 and TRBJ2-6; TCRdb's D call of TRBD1 is untestable without DNA. The germline V gene encodes CDR1 SGHDT and CDR2 YYEEEE. The CDR3 consists of 21 residues.

This chain uses TRBV28 with TRBJ1-1; TCRdb's D call of TRBD1 is untestable without DNA. The CDR3 is 14 amino acids. From germline, CDR1 is MDHEN and CDR2 SYDVKM. The chain's CDR3 is CASSPTGQASEAFF.